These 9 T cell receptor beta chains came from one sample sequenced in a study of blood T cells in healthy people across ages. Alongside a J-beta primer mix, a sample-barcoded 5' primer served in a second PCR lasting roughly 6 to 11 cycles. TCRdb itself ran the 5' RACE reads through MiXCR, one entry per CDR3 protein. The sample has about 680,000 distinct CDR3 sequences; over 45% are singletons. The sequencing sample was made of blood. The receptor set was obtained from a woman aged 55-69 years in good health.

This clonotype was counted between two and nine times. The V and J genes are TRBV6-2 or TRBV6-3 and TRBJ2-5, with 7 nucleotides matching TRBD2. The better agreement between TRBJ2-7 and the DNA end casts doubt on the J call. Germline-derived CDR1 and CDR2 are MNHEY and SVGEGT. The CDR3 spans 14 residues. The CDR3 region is CASNGGGYGGEQYF. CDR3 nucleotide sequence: TGTGCCAGCAACGGGGGAGGGTATGGTGGCGAGCAGTACTTC.

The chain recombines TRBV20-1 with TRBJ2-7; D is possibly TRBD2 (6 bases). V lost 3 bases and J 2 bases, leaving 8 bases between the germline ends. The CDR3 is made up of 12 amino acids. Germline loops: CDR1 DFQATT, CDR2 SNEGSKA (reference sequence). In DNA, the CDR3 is TGCAGTGCTAGGGGGGGAGCCTACGAGCAGTACTTC. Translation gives CSARGGAYEQYF.

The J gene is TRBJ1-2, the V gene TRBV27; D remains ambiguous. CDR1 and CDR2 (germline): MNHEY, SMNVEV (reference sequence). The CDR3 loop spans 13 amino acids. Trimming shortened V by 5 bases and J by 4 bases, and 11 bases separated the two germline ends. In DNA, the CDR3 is TGTGCCAGCAGTCGAAGGCCAAGCTATGGCTACACCTTC. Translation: CASSRRPSYGYTF.

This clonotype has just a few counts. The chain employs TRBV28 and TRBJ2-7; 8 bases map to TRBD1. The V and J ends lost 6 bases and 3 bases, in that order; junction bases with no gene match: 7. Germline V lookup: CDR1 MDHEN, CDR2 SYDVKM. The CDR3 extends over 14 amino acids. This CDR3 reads CASRRRTGSYEQYF. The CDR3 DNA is TGTGCCAGCAGGCGGCGGACAGGGAGCTACGAGCAGTACTTC.

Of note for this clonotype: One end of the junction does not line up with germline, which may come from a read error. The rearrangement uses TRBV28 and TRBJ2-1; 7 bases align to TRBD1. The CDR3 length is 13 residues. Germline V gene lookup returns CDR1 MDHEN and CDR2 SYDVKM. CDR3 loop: CAGSDRGRETQFF. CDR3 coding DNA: TGTGCCGGCAGCGATAGGGGGCGTGAGACCCAGTTCTTC.

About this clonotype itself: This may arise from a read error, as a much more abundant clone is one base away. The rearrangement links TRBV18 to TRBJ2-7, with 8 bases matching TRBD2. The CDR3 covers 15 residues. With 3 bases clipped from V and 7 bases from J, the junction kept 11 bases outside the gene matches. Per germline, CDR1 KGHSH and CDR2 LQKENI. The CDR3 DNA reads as TGTGCCAGCTCACCGGCGAGCGGGAGCGGGGGTGAGCAGTACTTC. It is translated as CASSPASGSGGEQYF.

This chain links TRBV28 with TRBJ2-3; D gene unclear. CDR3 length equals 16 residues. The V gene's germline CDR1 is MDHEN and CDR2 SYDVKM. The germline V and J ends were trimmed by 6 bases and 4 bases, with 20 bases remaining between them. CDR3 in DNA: TGTGCCAGCAGCCCCGATGGGGTCGGTATGGCAGATACGCAGTATTTT. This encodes CASSPDGVGMADTQYF.

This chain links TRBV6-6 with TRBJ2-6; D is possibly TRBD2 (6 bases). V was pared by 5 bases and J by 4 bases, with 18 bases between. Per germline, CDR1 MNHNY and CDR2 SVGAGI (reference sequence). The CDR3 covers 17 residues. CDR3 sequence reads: CASSARDGTWGANVLTF. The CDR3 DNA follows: TGTGCCAGCAGTGCCCGGGACGGGACTTGGGGGGCCAACGTCCTGACTTTC.

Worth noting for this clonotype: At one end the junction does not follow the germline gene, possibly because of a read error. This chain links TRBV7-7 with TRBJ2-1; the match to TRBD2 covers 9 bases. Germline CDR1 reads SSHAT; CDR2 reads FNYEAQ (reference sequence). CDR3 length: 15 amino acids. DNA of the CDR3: TGTGCTAGCAGCTCGACTAGCGGACCACAGGGTGAGCAGTTCTTC. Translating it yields CASSSTSGPQGEQFF.